What follows are 10 T cell receptor beta chains derived from one specimen sequenced in a study of graft-versus-host responses after intestinal transplantation (dated by TCRdb to about 2021). Library preparation was by the immunoSEQ multiplex PCR assay. In its TCRdb copy, this immuneACCESS table keeps in-frame sequences only and misses some clones. Where compared with another copy, unresolved V genes explain less than half of these, and the others have no known cause. This sample gives about 16,000 clones in total; roughly 94% of them show up just once. 0.65% to 1% of the sample belongs to the ten largest clones. The sequenced sample was PBMCs, obtained 23 days after intestinal transplant. The receptors here all came from a human patient who received an intestinal transplant, so some T cells may come from the graft donor.

The chain carries TRBV10-3 and TRBJ2-7; the match to TRBD1 covers 9 bases. Losses at the gene ends were 4 bases for V and 5 bases for J; bases not matched to a gene: 12. The CDR3 extends over 16 amino acids. CDR1 is ENHRY, CDR2 SYGVKD, per germline. CDR3 region: CAISGRGDRAVDEQYF. The CDR3 DNA sequence: TGTGCCATCAGTGGAAGGGGGGACAGGGCGGTTGACGAGCAGTACTTC.

This clone was seen only once. The rearrangement links TRBV5-8 to TRBJ2-7; D unresolved. With 0 bases removed from V and 4 bases from J, the gap between germline ends came to 11 bases. CDR3 length: 14 residues. Germline lookup yields CDR1 SGHTS and CDR2 YDEGEE. CDR3 nucleotide sequence: TGTGCCAGCAGCTTGGAGGGCGAATTGTACGAGCAGTACTTC. Residues: CASSLEGELYEQYF. Complete variable domain (other parts from reference TRBV5-8 and TRBJ2-7): EAGVTQSPTHLIKTRGQQATLRCSPISGHTSVYWYQQALGLGLQFLLWYDEGEERNRGNFPPRFSGRQFPNYSSELNVNALELEDSALYLCASSLEGELYEQYFGPGTRLTVT.

The chain recombines TRBV29-1 with TRBJ1-1, with D unresolved. The CDR3 totals 14 residues. Germline V gene lookup returns CDR1 SQVTM and CDR2 ANQGSEA. V lost 0 bases to trimming and J lost 2 bases, with 10 bases between them. The CDR3 sequence: CSVEDNSLNTEAFF. CDR3 DNA sequence: TGCAGCGTTGAAGATAACAGCCTTAACACTGAAGCTTTCTTT.

The chain joins TRBV5-1 to TRBJ2-3, with 7 bases matching TRBD2. This CDR3 region has 18 residues. After removal of 1 base from V and 5 bases from J, the junction contained 16 bases not matched to a gene. Germline CDR1 SGHRS, CDR2 YFSETQ. Here the CDR3 reads CASSLWEAGEVVGDTQYF. CDR3 bases: TGCGCCAGCAGCTTGTGGGAGGCGGGAGAAGTCGTCGGAGATACGCAGTATTTT.

The CDR3 is CASSLGFSGSGANVLTF. As DNA, the CDR3 is TGTGCCAGCAGCTTAGGCTTCTCCGGGTCTGGGGCCAACGTCCTGACTTTC. The chain uses TRBV11-1 and TRBJ2-6, with D unclear. Germline lookup yields CDR1 SGHAT and CDR2 FQDESV (reference sequence). This CDR3 has 17 amino acids. V gave up 1 base and J gave up 1 base, with 11 bases separating them.

This chain uses TRBV2 with TRBJ2-1; TRBD1 matches at 7 bases. The CDR3 sequence is 13 residues long. The V segment lost 7 bases and the J segment 8 bases; nucleotides outside the gene matches: 8. Germline assignment: CDR1 SNHLY and CDR2 FYNNEI. Here the CDR3 reads CASTGTEDYEQFF. CDR3 bases: TGTGCCAGCACCGGGACAGAGGATTATGAGCAGTTCTTC.

To note about this clone: A junction end diverges from the germline sequence, so it may reflect a read error. V is TRBV7-8 and J is TRBJ1-4, with D unresolved. The CDR3 consists of 12 residues. Germline-derived CDR1 and CDR2 are SGHVS and FQNEAQ. The CDR3: CASSPPFEPGVF. The CDR3 DNA sequence: TGTGCCAGCAGCCCCCCCTTTGAGCCTGGGGTTTTT.

This chain's CDR3 is CASSGRGTSGSRYNEQFF. The CDR3 nucleotides read TGTGCCAGCAGCGGTCGAGGGACTAGCGGGAGCAGATACAATGAGCAGTTCTTC. The chain carries TRBV9 and TRBJ2-1, with 14 bases matching TRBD2. With V trimmed by 3 bases and J by 4 bases, 9 bases remained unmatched. Germline CDR1 SGDLS, CDR2 YYNGEE. CDR3 size: 18 residues.

The rearrangement links TRBV2 to TRBJ1-6, with D uncertain. The CDR3 loop spans 14 amino acids. In germline, CDR1 is SNHLY, CDR2 FYNNEI. With 3 bases removed from V and 9 bases from J, the gap between germline ends came to 12 bases. CDR3: CASSDSGRGSPLHF. In DNA form, the CDR3 reads TGTGCCAGCAGTGATTCAGGTCGGGGTTCACCCCTCCACTTT.

V is TRBV11-1 and J is TRBJ2-5; D gene unclear. The CDR3 runs to 15 residues. CDR1 is SGHAT, CDR2 FQDESV, per germline (reference sequence). The ends were cut back, 5 bases at V and 1 base at J, with 14 bases in the middle. CDR3 in DNA: TGTGCCAGCAGCCCCCCTCTGGGATTCCAAGAGACCCAGTACTTC. Residues: CASSPPLGFQETQYF.